These 10 T cell receptor beta chains came from one sample sequenced in a study of response to subunit inactivated influenza vaccine (dated by TCRdb to between 2018 and 2020). Libraries were prepared through RT-PCR. Sequencing took place on an Illumina HiSeq 2500. The raw public reads went through TCRdb reprocessing: fastp at Q25, MiXCR clone calling, in-frame beta chains kept. Every entry covers one CDR3 protein and lists the most common genes and DNA from its rows. The sample records 500,000 or so distinct CDR3 sequences, 15% to 20% of which are singletons. The top ten clones comprise 3% of the sample. The sample consisted of CD4+ T cells sorted from PBMCs, taken around 2 years after vaccination. Receptors originate from a man aged 45-69 years who received an inactivated influenza vaccine. Donor details come from another sample of the same person, matched by shared clones.

The table lists this clonotype with many counts. CDR3 loop: CASSKDVGQPNTEAFF. In nucleotides, the CDR3 is TGTGCCAGCAGCAAAGATGTCGGACAACCGAACACTGAAGCTTTCTTT. This chain joins TRBV21-1 and TRBJ1-1; TRBD1, as called in the table, went unchecked against the DNA. TRBV21-1 is a listed pseudogene. CDR3 length: 16 amino acids.

V usage is TRBV5-5 and J usage is TRBJ2-5; TRBD2 matches 7 bases. CDR3 length: 15 amino acids. CDR1 and CDR2 from the germline V gene are SGHKS and YYEKEE (reference sequence). V was clipped by 1 base and J by 1 base; unmatched bases: 4. DNA of the CDR3: TGTGCCAGCAGCTTGTCTGGGGGGGTCCAAGAGACCCAGTACTTC. This encodes CASSLSGGVQETQYF.

V gene TRBV4-2 combines with J gene TRBJ2-7; 10 bases map to TRBD1. The germline V gene has CDR1 LGHNA and CDR2 YNFKEQ. After removal of 5 bases from V and 0 bases from J, the junction contained 13 bases not matched to a gene. CDR3 size: 18 residues. The CDR3 DNA is TGTGCCAGCAGCAAAGTCTCGGGGGGACAGGGGCACTCCTACGAGCAGTACTTC. Its translation is CASSKVSGGQGHSYEQYF.

The V and J genes are TRBV28 and TRBJ1-2, with a tentative D call TRBD1 (5 bases). CDR1 is MDHEN and CDR2 is SYDVKM in the germline V gene. V lost 6 bases to trimming and J lost 3 bases, with 11 bases between them. The length of the CDR3 is 13 residues. The CDR3 coding sequence is TGTGCCAGCAGAGCCGGGACGCACTATGGCTACACCTTC. It translates to CASRAGTHYGYTF.

The chain recombines TRBV3-1 with TRBJ1-2, with D maybe TRBD1 (5 bases). The CDR3 contains 13 residues. Germline CDR1 is LGHDT and CDR2 is YNNKEL (reference sequence). The V and J ends lost 5 bases and 7 bases respectively, with 14 bases between them. CDR3 in DNA: TGTGCCAGCAGCACCGGGGCCCAGGGTGGCTACACCTTC. Amino acid sequence: CASSTGAQGGYTF. The full variable domain, its missing parts supplied by reference TRBV3-1 and TRBJ1-2, is DTAVSQTPKYLVTQMGNDKSIKCEQNLGHDTMYWYKQDSKKFLKIMFSYNNKELIINETVPNRFSPKSPDKAHLNLHINSLELGDSAVYFCASSTGAQGGYTFGSGTRLTVV.

This clonotype came up a few times. The chain employs TRBV3-1 and TRBJ1-1; D not resolved. The CDR3 runs to 15 residues. Germline values: CDR1 LGHDT, CDR2 YNNKEL (reference sequence). Trimming shortened V by 3 bases and J by 3 bases, and 14 bases separated the two germline ends. As DNA, the CDR3 is TGTGCCAGCAGCCATTGGAACATTATTGACACTGAAGCTTTCTTT. Protein sequence: CASSHWNIIDTEAFF.

The chain uses TRBV10-3 and TRBJ2-1; the match to TRBD2 covers 8 bases. V lost 4 bases, J lost 5 bases, and 7 bases stayed unmatched. The CDR3 extends over 15 amino acids. Germline V gene sequence: CDR1 ENHRY, CDR2 SYGVKD. CDR3 sequence: CAISGSGSPDNEQFF. CDR3 DNA sequence: TGTGCCATCAGTGGGAGCGGGAGCCCAGACAATGAGCAGTTCTTC.

This clonotype occurred a few times. V gene TRBV7-9 combines with J gene TRBJ2-5; D perhaps matches TRBD1 (6 bases). The CDR3 has 16 residues. V was clipped by 1 base and J by 2 bases, with 14 bases between them. The germline gives CDR1 SEHNR, CDR2 FQNEAQ (reference sequence). DNA of the CDR3: TGTGCCAGCAGCTTAGGACCCCTGGACAGTCAAGAGACCCAGTACTTC. It translates to CASSLGPLDSQETQYF.

The chain joins TRBV6-1 to TRBJ1-1; 8 bases agree with TRBD1. The CDR3 is made up of 13 amino acids. The germline CDR1 and CDR2 sequences are MNHNS and SASEGT. The junction had 9 bases not matched to a gene; V was cut back by 7 bases and J by 8 bases. This CDR3 reads CASKRGQGSEAFF. The CDR3 DNA follows: TGTGCCAGCAAACGAGGACAGGGTTCGGAAGCTTTCTTT.

The chain links TRBV28 to TRBJ2-7; D possibly corresponds to TRBD1 (6 bases). The V end was cut by 6 bases, the J end by 0 bases, with 18 bases between. Germline assignment: CDR1 MDHEN and CDR2 SYDVKM. CDR3 length: 16 residues. As DNA, the CDR3 is TGTGCCAGCAGCTTACCGACAGGAGACATCTCCTACGAGCAGTACTTC. This translates into CASSLPTGDISYEQYF. Based on the CDR3 plus reference TRBV28 and TRBJ2-7, the full variable domain is DVKVTQSSRYLVKRTGEKVFLECVQDMDHENMFWYRQDPGLGLRLIYFSYDVKMKEKGDIPEGYSVSREKKERFSLILESASTNQTSMYLCASSLPTGDISYEQYFGPGTRLTVT.